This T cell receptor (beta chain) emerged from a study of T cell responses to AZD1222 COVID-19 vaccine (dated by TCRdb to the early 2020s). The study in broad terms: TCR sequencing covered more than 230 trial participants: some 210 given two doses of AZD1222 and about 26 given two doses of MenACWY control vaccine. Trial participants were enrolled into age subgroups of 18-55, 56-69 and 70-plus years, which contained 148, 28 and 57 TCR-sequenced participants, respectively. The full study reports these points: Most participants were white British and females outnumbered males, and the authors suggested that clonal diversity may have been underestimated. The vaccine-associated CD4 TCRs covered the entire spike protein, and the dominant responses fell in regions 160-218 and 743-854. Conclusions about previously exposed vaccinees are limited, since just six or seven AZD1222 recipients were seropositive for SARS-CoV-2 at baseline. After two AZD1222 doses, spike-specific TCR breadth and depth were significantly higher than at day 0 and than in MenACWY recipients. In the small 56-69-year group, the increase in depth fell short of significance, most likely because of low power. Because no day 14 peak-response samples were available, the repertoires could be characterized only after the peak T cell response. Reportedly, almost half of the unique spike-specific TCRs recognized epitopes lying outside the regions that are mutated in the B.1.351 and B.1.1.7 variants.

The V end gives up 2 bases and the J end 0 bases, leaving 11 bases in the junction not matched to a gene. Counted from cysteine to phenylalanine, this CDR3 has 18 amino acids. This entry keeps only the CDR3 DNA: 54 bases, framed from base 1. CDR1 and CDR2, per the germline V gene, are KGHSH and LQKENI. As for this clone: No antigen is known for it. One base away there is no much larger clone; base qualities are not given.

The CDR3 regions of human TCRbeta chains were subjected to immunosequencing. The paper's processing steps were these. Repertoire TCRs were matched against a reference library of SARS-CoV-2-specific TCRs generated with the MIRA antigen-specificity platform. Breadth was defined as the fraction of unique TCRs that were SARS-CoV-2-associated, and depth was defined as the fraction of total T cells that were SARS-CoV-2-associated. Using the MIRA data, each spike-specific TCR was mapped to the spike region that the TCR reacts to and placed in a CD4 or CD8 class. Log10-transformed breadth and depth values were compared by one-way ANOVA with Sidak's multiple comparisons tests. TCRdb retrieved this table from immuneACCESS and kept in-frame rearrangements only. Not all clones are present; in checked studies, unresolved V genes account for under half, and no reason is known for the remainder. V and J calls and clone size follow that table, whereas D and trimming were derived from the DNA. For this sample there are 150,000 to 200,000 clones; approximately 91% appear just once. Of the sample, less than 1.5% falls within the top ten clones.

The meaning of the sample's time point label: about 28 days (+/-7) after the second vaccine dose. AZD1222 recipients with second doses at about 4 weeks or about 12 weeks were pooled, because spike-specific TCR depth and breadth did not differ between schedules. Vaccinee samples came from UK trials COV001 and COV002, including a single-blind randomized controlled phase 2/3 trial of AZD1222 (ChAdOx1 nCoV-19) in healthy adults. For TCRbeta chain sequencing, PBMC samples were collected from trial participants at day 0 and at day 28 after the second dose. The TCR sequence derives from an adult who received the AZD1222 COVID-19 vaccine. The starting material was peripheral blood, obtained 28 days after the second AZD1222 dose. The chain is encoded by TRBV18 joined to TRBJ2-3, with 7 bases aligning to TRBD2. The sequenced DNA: TGTGCCAGCTCACCAAACACGGGAGGCGAAACTAGCACAGATACGCAGTATTTT. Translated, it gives CASSPNTGGETSTDTQYF.